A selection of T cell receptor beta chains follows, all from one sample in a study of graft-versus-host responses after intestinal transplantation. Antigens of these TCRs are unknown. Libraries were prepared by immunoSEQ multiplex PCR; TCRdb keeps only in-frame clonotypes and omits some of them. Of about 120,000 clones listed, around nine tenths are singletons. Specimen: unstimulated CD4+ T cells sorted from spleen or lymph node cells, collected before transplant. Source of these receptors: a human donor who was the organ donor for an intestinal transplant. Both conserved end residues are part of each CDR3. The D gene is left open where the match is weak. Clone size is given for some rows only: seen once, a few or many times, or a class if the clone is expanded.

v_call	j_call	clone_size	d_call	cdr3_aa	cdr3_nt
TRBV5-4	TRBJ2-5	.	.	CASSFQQGPQETQYF	TGTGCCAGCAGCTTCCAACAGGGTCCCCAAGAGACCCAGTACTTC
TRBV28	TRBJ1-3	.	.	CASSGPGDTIYF	TGTGCCAGTTCAGGGCCCGGGGACACCATATATTTT
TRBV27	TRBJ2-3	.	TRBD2	CASSPTRLAGSTDTQYF	TGTGCCAGCAGTCCAACGCGGCTAGCGGGGAGCACAGATACGCAGTATTTT
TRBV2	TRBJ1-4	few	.	CVVGGHRNEKLFF	TGTGTAGTAGGGGGGCACAGGAATGAAAAACTGTTTTTT
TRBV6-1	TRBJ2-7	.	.	CASTYPGYEQYF	TGTGCCAGCACTTACCCGGGTTACGAGCAGTACTTC
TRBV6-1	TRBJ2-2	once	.	CAGINTGELFF	TGCGCAGGGATTAACACCGGGGAGCTGTTTTTT
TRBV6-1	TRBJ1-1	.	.	CASARLGNTEAFF	TGTGCCAGCGCCCGCCTTGGGAACACTGAAGCTTTCTTT
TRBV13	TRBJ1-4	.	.	CASSRTHGVVREKLFF	TGTGCCAGCAGCCGGACCCACGGGGTTGTACGGGAAAAACTGTTTTTT
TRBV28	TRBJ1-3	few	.	CASREISGNTIYF	TGTGCCAGCAGAGAGATCTCTGGAAACACCATATATTTT
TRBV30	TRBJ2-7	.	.	CAWRRAGVNEQYF	TGTGCCTGGCGTCGGGCAGGGGTGAACGAGCAGTACTTC
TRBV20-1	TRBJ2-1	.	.	CSARDRVEQFF	TGCAGTGCTAGAGACAGGGTCGAGCAGTTCTTC
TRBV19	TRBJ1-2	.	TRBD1	CASSSKRTGDYGYTF	TGTGCCAGTAGTTCCAAACGGACAGGTGACTATGGCTACACCTTC
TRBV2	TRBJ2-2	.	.	CASRPGLLTGELFF	TGTGCCAGCAGACCGGGACTTTTGACCGGGGAGCTGTTTTTT
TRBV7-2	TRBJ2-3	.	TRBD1	CASSIRQGGKDTQYF	TGTGCCAGCAGCATCCGACAGGGCGGCAAAGATACGCAGTATTTT
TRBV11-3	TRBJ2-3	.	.	CASSQGPHRTDTQYF	TGTGCCAGCAGCCAAGGACCGCACCGCACAGATACGCAGTATTTT
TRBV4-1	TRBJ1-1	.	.	CASSHPAGLLNTEAFF	TGCGCCAGCAGCCACCCCGCAGGCCTTTTGAACACTGAAGCTTTCTTT
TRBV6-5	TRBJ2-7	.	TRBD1	CASSRTGQGAYEQYF	TGTGCCAGCAGTCGGACGGGACAGGGGGCGTACGAGCAGTACTTC
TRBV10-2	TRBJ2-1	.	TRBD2	CASSETSGSNEQFF	TGCGCCAGCAGTGAGACTAGCGGGAGCAATGAGCAGTTCTTC
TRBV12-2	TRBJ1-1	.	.	CASRLAWGVGQNTEAFF	TGTGCAAGTCGCTTAGCTTGGGGTGTGGGACAGAACACTGAAGCTTTCTTT
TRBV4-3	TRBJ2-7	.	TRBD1	CASSQVLSGGTYEQYF	TGCGCCAGCAGCCAAGTTCTCTCAGGGGGCACCTACGAGCAGTACTTC
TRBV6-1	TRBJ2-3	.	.	CASSDWGDTDTQYF	TGTGCCAGCAGTGATTGGGGGGACACAGATACGCAGTATTTT
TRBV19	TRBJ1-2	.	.	CASSISAGESYGYTF	TGTGCCAGTAGTATATCGGCGGGAGAAAGCTATGGCTACACCTTC
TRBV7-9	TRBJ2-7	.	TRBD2	CASSYGGDSTRDEQYF	TGTGCCAGCAGCTACGGGGGGGACTCTACAAGGGACGAGCAGTACTTC
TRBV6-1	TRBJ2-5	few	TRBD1	CASSDDRGLETQYF	TGTGCCAGCAGTGACGACAGGGGGTTGGAGACCCAGTACTTC
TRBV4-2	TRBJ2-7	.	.	CASSQDLPGSYEQYF	TGTGCCAGCAGCCAAGATCTGCCCGGCTCCTACGAGCAGTACTTC
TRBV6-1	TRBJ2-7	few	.	CASIRILDSGEQYF	TGTGCCAGCATTCGGATTCTGGATTCCGGCGAGCAGTACTTC
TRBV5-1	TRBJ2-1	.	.	CASRPGTSYNEQFF	TGCGCCAGCAGACCCGGGACTTCCTACAATGAGCAGTTCTTC
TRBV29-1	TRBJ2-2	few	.	CSVGHTNTGELFF	TGCAGCGTTGGACACACGAACACCGGGGAGCTGTTTTTT
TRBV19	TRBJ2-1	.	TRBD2	CASREGSYNEQFF	TGTGCGTCGCGGGAGGGCTCCTACAATGAGCAGTTCTTC
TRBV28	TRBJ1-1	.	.	CATAPPYLGRNMNTEAFF	TGTGCCACCGCTCCCCCCTACCTTGGCCGAAACATGAACACTGAAGCTTTCTTT
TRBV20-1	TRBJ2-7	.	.	CSASWNEQYF	TGCAGTGCTAGTTGGAACGAGCAGTACTTC
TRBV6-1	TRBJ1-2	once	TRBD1	CASRVDRAQSGYTF	TGTGCCAGCAGGGTGGACAGGGCTCAATCTGGCTACACCTTC
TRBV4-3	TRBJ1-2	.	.	CASSRYPPKSGSLAYGYTF	TGCGCCAGCAGCCGATACCCGCCTAAGTCAGGGTCGCTGGCCTATGGCTACACCTTC
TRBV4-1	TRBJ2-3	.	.	CASSQEASSRTDTQYF	TGCGCCAGCAGCCAAGAGGCTAGCAGCCGCACAGATACGCAGTATTTT
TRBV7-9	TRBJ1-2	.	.	CASSLGTNNYGYTF	TGTGCCAGCAGCTTAGGTACAAATAACTATGGCTACACCTTC
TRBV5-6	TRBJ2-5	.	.	CASRTRGEQETQYF	TGTGCCAGCAGGACTAGAGGGGAGCAAGAGACCCAGTACTTC
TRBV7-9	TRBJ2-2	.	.	CASSLVPAGELFF	TGTGCCAGCAGCTTAGTCCCCGCCGGGGAGCTGTTTTTT
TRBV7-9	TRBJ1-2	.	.	CASSPSGGTNYGYTF	TGTGCCAGCAGCCCCTCAGGAGGTACTAACTATGGCTACACCTTC
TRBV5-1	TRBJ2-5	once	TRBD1	CASSLARDRGRETQYF	TGCGCCAGCAGCTTGGCCCGGGACAGGGGGCGAGAGACCCAGTACTTC
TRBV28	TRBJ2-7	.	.	CASSPAPGWEAYEQYF	TGTGCCAGCAGTCCTGCCCCGGGGTGGGAAGCCTACGAGCAGTACTTC